This is a list of T cell receptor beta chains from one sample in a study of CD8 T cells in ankylosing spondylitis. TCRdb reanalysed the 5' RACE reads using MiXCR and keeps one entry per CDR3 protein. This table has about 240,000 distinct CDR3 sequences, about 9.1% appearing once. Sample: blood, either unsorted or a sorted T cell fraction (not recorded which). All receptors come from a male donor with ankylosing spondylitis or in good health (not recorded which). Each CDR3 is given with its conserved first and last residue. D genes are given only for firm matches. Not every row has a clone size; where given, it reads once, few, many or a size class.

TRBV7-7	many	TRBJ2-1	.	14	CASSSLGLPGEQFF	TGTGCTAGCAGCTCACTGGGACTCCCGGGTGAGCAGTTCTTC
TRBV5-5	few	TRBJ1-5	.	17	CASSLEGGFRGNQPQHF	TGTGCCAGCAGCTTGGAGGGGGGCTTCAGGGGCAATCAGCCCCAGCATTTT
TRBV7-2	few	TRBJ2-5	.	14	CASSLDPELGTQYF	TGTGCCAGCAGCTTAGACCCAGAGCTGGGGACCCAGTACTTC
TRBV7-6	many	TRBJ1-2	.	13	CATRPQALYGYTF	TGTGCCACCCGCCCACAGGCCCTCTATGGCTACACCTTC
TRBV19	many	TRBJ1-3	.	14	CASTKILGGNTIYF	TGTGCCAGTACTAAAATTCTAGGTGGAAACACCATATATTTT
TRBV4-1	.	TRBJ2-5	.	14	CASSQDRSQETQYF	TGCGCCAGCAGCCAAGATCGGTCTCAAGAGACCCAGTACTTC
TRBV4-1	many	TRBJ2-7	.	17	CASSQVPQEGRYYEQYF	TGCGCCAGCAGCCAAGTCCCCCAGGAAGGACGGTACTACGAGCAGTACTTC
TRBV24-1	few	TRBJ2-5	.	15	CATSDSRTAGETQYF	TGTGCCACCAGTGATTCCAGAACGGCGGGGGAGACCCAGTACTTC
TRBV7-2	.	TRBJ2-1	.	12	CASSSIYNEQFF	TGTGCCAGCAGCTCAATTTACAATGAGCAGTTCTTC
TRBV6-2/TRBV6-3	many	TRBJ2-2	.	13	CASRQFNTGELFF	TGTGCCAGCAGACAGTTTAACACCGGGGAGCTGTTTTTT
TRBV20-1	many	TRBJ1-1	.	13	CSAHRDLNTEAFF	TGCAGTGCTCACAGGGACCTAAACACTGAAGCTTTCTTT
TRBV6-1	many	TRBJ1-1	.	14	CASSLGTRGTEAFF	TGTGCCAGCAGCCTCGGGACCCGGGGGACTGAAGCTTTCTTT
TRBV20-1	many	TRBJ2-1	TRBD1	14	CSARRTGGGNEQFF	TGCAGTGCTAGACGGACAGGGGGTGGCAATGAGCAGTTCTTC
TRBV7-3	.	TRBJ1-1	.	14	CASSLIGGEFEAFF	TGTGCCAGCAGCTTAATCGGAGGGGAATTTGAAGCTTTCTTT
TRBV6-5	few	TRBJ2-6	.	15	CASSYSAAGANVLTF	TGTGCCAGCAGTTACTCCGCAGCTGGGGCCAACGTCCTGACTTTC
TRBV10-3	many	TRBJ2-5	.	13	CAISDINQETQYF	TGTGCCATCAGTGATATCAATCAAGAGACCCAGTACTTC
TRBV5-6	many	TRBJ1-1	.	14	CASRENALNTEAFF	TGTGCCAGCAGAGAGAATGCGTTGAACACTGAAGCTTTCTTT
TRBV20-1	many	TRBJ2-5	TRBD1	15	CSATRTDRAQETQYF	TGCAGTGCTACCCGAACGGACAGGGCCCAAGAGACCCAGTACTTC
TRBV24-1	.	TRBJ2-5	TRBD2	15	CATSDPRTSGETQYF	TGTGCCACCAGTGATCCCCGGACTAGCGGAGAGACCCAGTACTTC
TRBV5-6	many	TRBJ2-2	.	15	CASSFGVLNTGELFF	TGTGCCAGCAGCTTTGGAGTGCTGAACACCGGGGAGCTGTTTTTT